This T cell receptor (beta chain) was retrieved from a study of CD8 T cells in ankylosing spondylitis. Quantitative 5'-RACE with molecular barcodes generated TCR beta libraries. TCRdb itself ran the 5' RACE reads through MiXCR, one entry per CDR3 protein. The profile covers 270,000 or so distinct CDR3 sequences, with 15% to 20% appearing a single time and roughly a third taken by the ten largest. V dropped 5 bases and J dropped 4 bases, with 9 bases sitting between them. This CDR3 spans 12 amino acids. In the case of this clonotype: Its antigen is undetermined.

Whole-study results and caveats: Ankylosing spondylitis blood seemed to carry a telltale TCR beta motif made of several highly homologous variants. Reportedly, disease-linked clones are significantly enriched in ankylosing spondylitis patients' matched synovial fluid.

Input material: blood, either unsorted or a sorted T cell fraction (not recorded which). This chain joins TRBV12-3 or TRBV12-4 and TRBJ2-7; no firm D call. The clonotype was recovered from a male donor with ankylosing spondylitis or in good health (not recorded which). The chain's CDR3 is CASSPEVYEQYF. The CDR3 DNA reads TGTGCCAGCAGTCCCGAAGTTTACGAGCAGTACTTC.